The sequence of this T cell receptor beta chain was determined in a study of blood T cell repertoires in COVID-19. About the study: T cells, B-cell-depleted T cells, or PBMCs supplied cDNA or gDNA.

As originally analysed: Cell counts per sample came from amplifying reference gene primers. Profiling relied on immunoSEQ multiplex PCR, and the TCRdb table lists in-frame clones only, not all of them. That table is the source of V, J and clone size, and D and trimming were worked out from the DNA. Of a few hundred thousand clones in the sample, around 91% were seen once. Germline CDR1 and CDR2: MDHEN and SYDVKM. The CDR3 length is 15 residues. Deletions cut 5 bases from V and 3 bases from J, with 11 bases between. Seattle's enrolled individuals joined amid active infection and were then monitored longitudinally.

Sequenced input: peripheral blood. V usage is TRBV28 and J usage is TRBJ1-6; D remains unclear. This TCR was sampled from a woman in her sixties or seventies with COVID-19, enrolled during active disease. CDR3 nucleotide sequence: TGTGCCAGCAGTCCCACGAGGGACTATAATTCACCCCTCCACTTT. Translating it yields CASSPTRDYNSPLHF.